This T cell receptor beta chain stems from a study of blood T cells in healthy people across ages. Regarding the study as a whole: Diversity of TCR beta correlated strongly with naive T cell percentage.

J was trimmed by 8 bases and V by 5 bases; bases with no gene match: 9. Germline V gives CDR1 SEHNR, CDR2 FQNEAQ (reference sequence). CDR3 size: 14 residues. This clonotype was detected many times. Antigen specificity is unknown. It was with a sample-barcoded 5' primer and a J-beta primer mix that a second PCR of roughly 7 to 11 cycles was run. TCRdb recomputed calls from the 5' RACE reads with MiXCR, one row per CDR3 protein. Of about 650,000 distinct CDR3 sequences detected, roughly 32% appear once; the ten largest clones hold approximately 15%. The chain joins TRBV7-9 to TRBJ2-1, with 7 bases identical to TRBD1. The specimen was blood. This TCR came from a woman aged 80 or over in good health. The CDR3 loop reads CASSQNTGADEQFF. In DNA form, the CDR3 reads TGTGCCAGCAGCCAGAATACAGGGGCAGATGAGCAGTTCTTC. The variable domain in full, completed from reference TRBV7-9 and TRBJ2-1, reads DTGVSQNPRHKITKRGQNVTFRCDPISEHNRLYWYRQTLGQGPEFLTYFQNEAQLEKSRLLSDRFSAERPKGSFSTLEIQRTEQGDSAMYLCASSQNTGADEQFFGPGTRLTVL.